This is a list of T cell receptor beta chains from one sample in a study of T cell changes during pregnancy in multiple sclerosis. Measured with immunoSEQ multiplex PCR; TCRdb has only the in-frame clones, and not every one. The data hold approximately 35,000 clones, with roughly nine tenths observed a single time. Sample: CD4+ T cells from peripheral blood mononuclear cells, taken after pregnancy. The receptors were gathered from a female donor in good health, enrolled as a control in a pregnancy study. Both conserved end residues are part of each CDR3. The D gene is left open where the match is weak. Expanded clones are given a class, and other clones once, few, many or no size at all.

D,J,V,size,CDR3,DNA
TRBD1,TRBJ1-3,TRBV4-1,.,CASSKQGGGSGNTIYF,TGCGCCAGCAGCAAACAGGGGGGCGGCTCTGGAAACACCATATATTTT
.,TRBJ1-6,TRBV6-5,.,CASSYQGIVNSPLHF,TGTGCCAGCAGTTACCAGGGGATTGTTAATTCACCCCTCCACTTT
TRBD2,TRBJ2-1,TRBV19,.,CASSPPSGPYNEQFF,TGTGCCAGTAGTCCTCCTAGCGGCCCCTACAATGAGCAGTTCTTC
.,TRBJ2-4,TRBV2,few,CASKGLQGGNIQYF,TGTGCCAGCAAAGGTTTACAAGGAGGAAACATTCAGTACTTC
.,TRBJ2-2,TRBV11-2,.,CASSFRLTGELFF,TGTGCCAGCAGCTTTCGGTTGACCGGGGAGCTGTTTTTT
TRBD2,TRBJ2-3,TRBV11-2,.,CASSPGLAGAADTQYF,TGTGCCAGCAGCCCGGGACTAGCGGGGGCGGCAGATACGCAGTATTTT
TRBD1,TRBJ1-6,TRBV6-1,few,CASSDPGTGITYNSPLHF,TGTGCCAGCAGTGATCCCGGGACAGGGATTACCTATAATTCACCCCTCCACTTT
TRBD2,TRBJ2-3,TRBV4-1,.,CASSQGSTSGPFTDTQYF,TGCGCCAGCAGCCAAGGATCCACTAGCGGACCTTTCACAGATACGCAGTATTTT
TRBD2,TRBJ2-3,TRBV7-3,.,CASSFAGGASDTQYF,TGTGCCAGCAGCTTTGCGGGGGGGGCCTCAGATACGCAGTATTTT
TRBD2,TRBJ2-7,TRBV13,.,CASSARGVLAGPTGEQYF,TGTGCCAGCAGCGCTAGAGGGGTTTTAGCGGGACCCACGGGGGAGCAGTACTTC
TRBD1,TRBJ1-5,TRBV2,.,CASSWGNRGYYSNQPQHF,TGTGCCAGCAGTTGGGGGAACAGGGGATACTATAGCAATCAGCCCCAGCATTTT
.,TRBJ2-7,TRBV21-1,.,CASSALSEKYEQYF,TGTGCCAGCAGCGCCCTGTCAGAAAAGTACGAGCAGTACTTC
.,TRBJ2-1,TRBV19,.,CASSQALASRTDEQFF,TGTGCCAGTAGCCAAGCACTCGCCTCCCGAACGGATGAGCAGTTCTTC
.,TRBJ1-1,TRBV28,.,CASSPSGVSTEAFF,TGTGCCAGCAGTCCCTCGGGGGTCAGCACTGAAGCTTTCTTT
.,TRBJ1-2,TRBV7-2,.,CASSLDLVAPLNYGYTF,TGTGCCAGCAGCTTAGACTTAGTTGCCCCTTTGAACTATGGCTACACCTTC
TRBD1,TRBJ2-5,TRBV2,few,CAITPRDRGKETQYF,TGTGCCATCACCCCCCGGGACAGGGGGAAAGAGACCCAGTACTTC
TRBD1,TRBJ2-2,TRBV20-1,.,CSAQGVGELFF,TGCAGTGCTCAGGGGGTCGGGGAGCTGTTTTTT
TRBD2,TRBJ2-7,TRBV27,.,CASRLAEPLLYEQYF,TGTGCCAGCAGACTAGCGGAGCCTCTCCTCTACGAGCAGTACTTC
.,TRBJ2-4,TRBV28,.,CASSLSGRLAKNIQYF,TGTGCCAGCAGCCTTTCGGGGAGGTTAGCCAAAAACATTCAGTACTTC
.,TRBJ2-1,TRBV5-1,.,CASRFGTGHNEQFF,TGCGCCAGCAGGTTTGGGACTGGCCACAATGAGCAGTTCTTC
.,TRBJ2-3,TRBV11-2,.,CASSLLQSTDTQYF,TGTGCCAGCAGCTTATTGCAGAGCACAGATACGCAGTATTTT
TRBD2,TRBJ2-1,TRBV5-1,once,CASSFGLAGGLNEQFF,TGCGCCAGCAGCTTCGGACTAGCGGGGGGGCTGAATGAGCAGTTCTTC
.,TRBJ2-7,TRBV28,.,CASKGVAAYEQYF,TGTGCCAGTAAAGGGGTTGCGGCCTACGAGCAGTACTTC
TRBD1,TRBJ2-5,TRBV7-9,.,CASSFSGTASRETQYF,TGTGCCAGCAGCTTCTCCGGGACAGCCTCCCGGGAGACCCAGTACTTC
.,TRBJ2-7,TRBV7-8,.,CASSVLIGSSYEQYF,TGTGCCAGCAGCGTCCTCATTGGGAGCTCCTACGAGCAGTACTTC
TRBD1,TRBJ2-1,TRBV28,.,CASTPRGQGARNEQFF,TGTGCCAGCACCCCAAGGGGGCAGGGGGCGCGGAATGAGCAGTTCTTC
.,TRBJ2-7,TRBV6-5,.,CASSPTRGTYEQYF,TGTGCCAGCAGCCCAACGAGAGGAACCTACGAGCAGTACTTC
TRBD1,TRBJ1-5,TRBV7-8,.,CASSSTGVNQPQHF,TGTGCCAGCAGCTCGACAGGGGTGAATCAGCCCCAGCATTTT
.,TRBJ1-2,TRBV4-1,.,CASSQEVAGLGYTF,TGCGCCAGCAGCCAAGAGGTGGCGGGGCTCGGCTACACCTTC
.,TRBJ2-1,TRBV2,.,CASRPTGSSYNEQFF,TGTGCCAGCAGGCCAACAGGGAGCTCCTACAATGAGCAGTTCTTC
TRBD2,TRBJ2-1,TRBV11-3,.,CASSIRTSGSDEQFF,TGTGCCAGCAGCATCAGGACTAGCGGGAGTGATGAGCAGTTCTTC
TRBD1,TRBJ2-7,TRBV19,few,CASSKQPGTGSYEQYF,TGTGCCAGTAGTAAACAACCCGGGACAGGCTCCTACGAGCAGTACTTC
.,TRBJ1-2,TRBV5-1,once,CASSLDRVLGNYGYTF,TGCGCCAGCAGCTTGGACAGGGTACTGGGTAACTATGGCTACACCTTC
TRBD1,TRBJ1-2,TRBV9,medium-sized,CASSVRQGYGYTF,TGTGCCAGCAGCGTAAGACAGGGCTATGGCTACACCTTC
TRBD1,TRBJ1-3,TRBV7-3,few,CASSLTGGSGNTIYF,TGTGCCAGCAGCCTGACAGGGGGTTCTGGAAACACCATATATTTT
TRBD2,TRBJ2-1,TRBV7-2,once,CASSFGGGSYNEQFF,TGTGCCAGCAGCTTTGGGGGGGGATCCTACAATGAGCAGTTCTTC
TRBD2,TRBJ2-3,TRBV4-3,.,CASSQARGGAYTQYF,TGCGCCAGCAGCCAAGCGCGCGGGGGGGCCTATACGCAGTATTTT
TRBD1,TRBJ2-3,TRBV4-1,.,CASSDGQGAYTDTQYF,TGCGCCAGCAGCGACGGACAGGGGGCTTACACAGATACGCAGTATTTT
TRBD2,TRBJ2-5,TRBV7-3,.,CASASSGGAGKTQYF,TGTGCCAGTGCATCTAGCGGGGGGGCCGGGAAGACCCAGTACTTC